This TCR beta chain was observed in a study of control samples from healthy donors and cancer patients. Measured with immunoSEQ multiplex PCR; TCRdb has only the in-frame clones, and not every one. Here the sample spans over 75,000 clones, about 82% being singletons. This clone showed up just once. There are 13 residues in the CDR3. The germline V and J ends were trimmed by 0 bases and 7 bases, with 6 bases remaining between them. Germline loops: CDR1 SGHNT, CDR2 YENEEA. Sequenced sample: blood. The J gene is TRBJ2-2, the V gene TRBV11-3, with D maybe TRBD2 (6 bases). The TCR originated in a man aged 30 to 39 in good health. The CDR3 loop is CASSLDGGGELFF. CDR3 nucleotides: TGTGCCAGCAGCTTAGACGGGGGCGGGGAGCTGTTTTTT.